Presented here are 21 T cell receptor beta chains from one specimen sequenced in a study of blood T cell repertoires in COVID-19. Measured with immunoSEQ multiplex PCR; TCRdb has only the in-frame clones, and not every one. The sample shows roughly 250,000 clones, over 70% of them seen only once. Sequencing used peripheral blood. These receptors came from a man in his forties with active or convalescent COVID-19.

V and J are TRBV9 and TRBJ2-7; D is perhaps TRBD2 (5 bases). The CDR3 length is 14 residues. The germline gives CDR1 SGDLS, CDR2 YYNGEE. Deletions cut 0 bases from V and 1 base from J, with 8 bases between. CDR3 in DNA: TGTGCCAGCAGCGTAGACGGGGTATCCTACGAGCAGTACTTC. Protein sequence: CASSVDGVSYEQYF.

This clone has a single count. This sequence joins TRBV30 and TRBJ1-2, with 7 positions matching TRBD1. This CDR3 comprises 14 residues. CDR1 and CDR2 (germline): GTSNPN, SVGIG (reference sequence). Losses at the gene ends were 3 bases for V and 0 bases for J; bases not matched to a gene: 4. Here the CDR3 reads CAWSPGQPNYGYTF. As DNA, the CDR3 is TGTGCCTGGAGCCCGGGACAGCCTAACTATGGCTACACCTTC.

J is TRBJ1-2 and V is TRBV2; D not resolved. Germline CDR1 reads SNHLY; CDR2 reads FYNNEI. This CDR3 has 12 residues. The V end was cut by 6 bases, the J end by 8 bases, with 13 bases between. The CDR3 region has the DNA TGTGCCAGCAGAGAGGTCAGTGGGGGCTACACCTTC. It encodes CASREVSGGYTF.

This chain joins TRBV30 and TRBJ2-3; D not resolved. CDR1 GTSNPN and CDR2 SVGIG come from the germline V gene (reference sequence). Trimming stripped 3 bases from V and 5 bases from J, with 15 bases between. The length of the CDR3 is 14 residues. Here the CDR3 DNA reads TGTGCCTGGAGGCCACCCTATTTAGTAGATACGCAGTATTTT. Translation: CAWRPPYLVDTQYF.

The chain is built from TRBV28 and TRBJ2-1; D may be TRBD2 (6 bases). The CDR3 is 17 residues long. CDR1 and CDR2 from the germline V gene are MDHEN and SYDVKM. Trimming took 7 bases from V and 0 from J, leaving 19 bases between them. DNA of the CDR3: TGTGCCAGCACTACCGCCGGGGAGGTGAGCTCCTACAATGAGCAGTTCTTC. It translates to CASTTAGEVSSYNEQFF.

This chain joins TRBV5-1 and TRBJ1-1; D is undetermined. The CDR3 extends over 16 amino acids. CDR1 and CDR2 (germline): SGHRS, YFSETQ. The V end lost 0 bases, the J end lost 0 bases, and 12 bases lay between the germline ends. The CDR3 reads CASSLDPQQLNTEAFF. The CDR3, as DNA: TGCGCCAGCAGCTTGGACCCTCAACAGCTGAACACTGAAGCTTTCTTT.

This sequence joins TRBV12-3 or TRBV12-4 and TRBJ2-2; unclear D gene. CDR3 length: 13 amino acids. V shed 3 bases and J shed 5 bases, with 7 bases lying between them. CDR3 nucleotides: TGTGCCAGCAGTTTGTTAGCTACCGGGGAGCTGTTTTTT. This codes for CASSLLATGELFF.

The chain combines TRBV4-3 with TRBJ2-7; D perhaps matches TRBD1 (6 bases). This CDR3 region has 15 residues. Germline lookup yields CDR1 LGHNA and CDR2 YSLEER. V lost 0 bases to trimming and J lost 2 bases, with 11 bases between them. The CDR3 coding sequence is TGCGCCAGCAGCCAAGATCTTGCAGGGGCCTACGAGCAGTACTTC. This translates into CASSQDLAGAYEQYF.

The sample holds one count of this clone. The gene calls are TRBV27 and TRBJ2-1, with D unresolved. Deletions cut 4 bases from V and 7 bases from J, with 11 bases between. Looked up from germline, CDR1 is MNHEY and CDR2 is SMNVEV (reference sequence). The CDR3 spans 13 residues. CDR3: CASSSPWQNEQFF. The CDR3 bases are TGTGCCAGCAGTTCCCCATGGCAGAATGAGCAGTTCTTC.

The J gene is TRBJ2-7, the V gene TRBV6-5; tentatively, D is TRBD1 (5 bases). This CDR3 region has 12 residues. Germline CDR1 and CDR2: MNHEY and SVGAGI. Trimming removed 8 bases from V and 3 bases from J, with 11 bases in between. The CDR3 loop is CASSQVLYEQYF. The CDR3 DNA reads TGTGCCAGCTCACAGGTACTCTACGAGCAGTACTTC.

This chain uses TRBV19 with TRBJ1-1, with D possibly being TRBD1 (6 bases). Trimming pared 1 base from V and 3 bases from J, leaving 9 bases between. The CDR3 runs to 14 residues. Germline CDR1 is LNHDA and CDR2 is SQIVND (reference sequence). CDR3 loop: CASSIVTGYTEAFF. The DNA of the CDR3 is TGTGCCAGTAGTATAGTCACAGGGTACACTGAAGCTTTCTTT.

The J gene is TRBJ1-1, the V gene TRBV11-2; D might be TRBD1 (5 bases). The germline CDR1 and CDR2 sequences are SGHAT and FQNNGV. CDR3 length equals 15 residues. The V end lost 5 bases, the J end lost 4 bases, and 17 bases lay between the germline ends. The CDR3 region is CASSVSGTLGTEAFF. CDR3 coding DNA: TGTGCCAGCAGCGTGTCCGGGACTTTGGGCACTGAAGCTTTCTTT.

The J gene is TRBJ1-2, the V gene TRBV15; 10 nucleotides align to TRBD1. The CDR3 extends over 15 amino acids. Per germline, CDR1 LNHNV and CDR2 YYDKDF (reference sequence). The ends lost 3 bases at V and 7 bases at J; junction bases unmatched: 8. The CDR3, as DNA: TGTGCCACCAGCAGGACAAGACAGGGGGCTGGTGGCTACACCTTC. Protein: CATSRTRQGAGGYTF.

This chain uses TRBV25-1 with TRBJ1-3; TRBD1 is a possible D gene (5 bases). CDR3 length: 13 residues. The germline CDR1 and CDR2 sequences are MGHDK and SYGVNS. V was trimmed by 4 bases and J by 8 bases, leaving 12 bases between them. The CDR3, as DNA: TGTGCCAGCAGTGGACCCCAAGGGGACACCATATATTTT. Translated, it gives CASSGPQGDTIYF. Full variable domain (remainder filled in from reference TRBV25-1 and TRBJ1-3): EADIYQTPRYLVIGTGKKITLECSQTMGHDKMYWYQQDPGMELHLIHYSYGVNSTEKGDLSSESTVSRIRTEHFPLTLESARPSHTSQYLCASSGPQGDTIYFGEGSWLTVV.

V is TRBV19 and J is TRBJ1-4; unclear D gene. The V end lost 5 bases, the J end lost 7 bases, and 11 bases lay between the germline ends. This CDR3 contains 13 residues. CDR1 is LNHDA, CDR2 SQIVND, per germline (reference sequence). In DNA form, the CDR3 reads TGTGCCAGTAGTCCAGACACTGGTGAAAAACTGTTTTTT. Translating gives CASSPDTGEKLFF.

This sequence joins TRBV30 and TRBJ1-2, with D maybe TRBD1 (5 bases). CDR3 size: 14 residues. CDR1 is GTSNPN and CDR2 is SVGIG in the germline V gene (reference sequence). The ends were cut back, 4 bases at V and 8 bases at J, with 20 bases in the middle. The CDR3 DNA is TGTGCCTGGACCAACGTGGGGGGGAGGAGGGGCTACACCTTC. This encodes CAWTNVGGRRGYTF.

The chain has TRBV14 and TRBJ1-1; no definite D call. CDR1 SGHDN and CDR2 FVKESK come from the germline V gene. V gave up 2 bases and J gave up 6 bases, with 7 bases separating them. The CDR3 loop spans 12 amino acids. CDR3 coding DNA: TGTGCCAGCAGCCAATCGGGTGCTGAAGCTTTCTTT. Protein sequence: CASSQSGAEAFF. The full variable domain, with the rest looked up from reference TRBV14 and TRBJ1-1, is EAGVTQFPSHSVIEKGQTVTLRCDPISGHDNLYWYRRVMGKEIKFLLHFVKESKQDESGMPNNRFLAERTGGTYSTLKVQPAELEDSGVYFCASSQSGAEAFFGQGTRLTVV.

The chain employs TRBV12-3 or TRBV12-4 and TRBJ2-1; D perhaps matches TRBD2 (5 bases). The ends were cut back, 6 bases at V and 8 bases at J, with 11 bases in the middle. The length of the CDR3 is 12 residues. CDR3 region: CASSLRVDEQFF. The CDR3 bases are TGTGCCAGCAGCCTGCGGGTGGATGAGCAGTTCTTC.

The CDR3 protein is CASSYSSRQPQHF. The CDR3 DNA follows: TGTGCCAGCAGTTACTCAAGTCGGCAGCCCCAGCATTTT. The rearrangement links TRBV6-5 to TRBJ1-5; no clear D. The CDR3 totals 13 residues. V lost 0 bases, J lost 7 bases, and 7 bases lay in between. Germline lookup yields CDR1 MNHEY and CDR2 SVGAGI.

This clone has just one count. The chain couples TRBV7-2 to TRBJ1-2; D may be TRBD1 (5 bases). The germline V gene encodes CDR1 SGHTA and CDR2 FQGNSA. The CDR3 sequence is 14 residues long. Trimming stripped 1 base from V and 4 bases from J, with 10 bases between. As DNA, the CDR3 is TGTGCCAGCAGCTTAGGGCAGGGTGTCTATGGCTACACCTTC. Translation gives CASSLGQGVYGYTF.

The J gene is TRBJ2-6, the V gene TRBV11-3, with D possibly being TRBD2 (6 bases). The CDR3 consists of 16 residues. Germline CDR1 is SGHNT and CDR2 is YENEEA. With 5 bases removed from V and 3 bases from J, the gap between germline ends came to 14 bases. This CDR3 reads CASSQKLAGGANVLTF. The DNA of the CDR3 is TGTGCCAGCAGCCAAAAACTAGCCGGTGGGGCCAACGTCCTGACTTTC.